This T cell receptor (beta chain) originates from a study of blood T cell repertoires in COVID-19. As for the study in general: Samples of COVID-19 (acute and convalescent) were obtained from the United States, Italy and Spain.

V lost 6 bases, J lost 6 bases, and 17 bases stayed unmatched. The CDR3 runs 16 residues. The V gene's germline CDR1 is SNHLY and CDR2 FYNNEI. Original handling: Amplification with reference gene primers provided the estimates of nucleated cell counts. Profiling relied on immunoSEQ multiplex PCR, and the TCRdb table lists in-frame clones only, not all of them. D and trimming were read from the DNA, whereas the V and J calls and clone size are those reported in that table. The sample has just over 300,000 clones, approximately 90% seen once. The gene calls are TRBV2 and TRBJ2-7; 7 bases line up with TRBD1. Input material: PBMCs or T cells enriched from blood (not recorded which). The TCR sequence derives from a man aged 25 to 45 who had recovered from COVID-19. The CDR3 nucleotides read TGTGCCAGCAGGTATACTACGACAGGGCGTCAGGGCGAGCAGTACTTC. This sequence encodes CASRYTTTGRQGEQYF.